This T cell receptor beta chain was identified in a study of cytotoxic CD8 clonotypes in ibrutinib-treated CLL. Notes on the study in general: Stable or contracted on treatment, public clonotypes were also uncommon.

Worth noting for this clone: The antigen is not known.

The assay was immunoSEQ multiplex PCR, and TCRdb's table has in-frame clones only and misses some. There are roughly 150,000 clones in the sample; approximately 80% occur only once, and about 4.6% lies in the top ten. The CDR3 loop spans 13 amino acids. The V gene lost 0 bases and the J gene lost 7 bases, with 12 bases spanning the gap. The germline CDR1 and CDR2 sequences are GTSNPN and SVGIG (reference sequence). The source is a human donor with chronic lymphocytic leukemia. Source: PBMCs, taken after 24 months of ibrutinib treatment. This chain uses TRBV30 with TRBJ2-5; TRBD2 is a possible D gene (7 bases). The CDR3 nucleotides are TGTGCCTGGAGTGTCCAGGGGAGGGGGACCCAGTACTTC. Amino acids: CAWSVQGRGTQYF.